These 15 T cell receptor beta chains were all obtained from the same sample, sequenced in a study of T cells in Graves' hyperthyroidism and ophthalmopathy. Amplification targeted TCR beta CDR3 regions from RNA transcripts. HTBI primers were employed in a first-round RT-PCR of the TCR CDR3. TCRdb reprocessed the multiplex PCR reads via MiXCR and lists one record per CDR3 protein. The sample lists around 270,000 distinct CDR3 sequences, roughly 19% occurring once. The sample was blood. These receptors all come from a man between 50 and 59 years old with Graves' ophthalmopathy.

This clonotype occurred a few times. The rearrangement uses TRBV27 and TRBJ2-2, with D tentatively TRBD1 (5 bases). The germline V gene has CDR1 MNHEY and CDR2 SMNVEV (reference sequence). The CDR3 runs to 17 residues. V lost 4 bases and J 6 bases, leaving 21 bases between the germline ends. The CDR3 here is CASSSVRQFSGAGELFF. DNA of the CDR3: TGTGCCAGCAGTTCCGTCCGACAGTTCTCCGGCGCCGGGGAGCTGTTTTTT.

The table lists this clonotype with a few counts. Here the CDR3 DNA reads TGTGCCAGCAGCCGTCTGGGCGCAGATACGCAGTATTTT. It codes for CASSRLGADTQYF. The V gene is TRBV5-4, the J gene TRBJ2-3; D call uncertain. The V gene lost 4 bases and the J gene lost 4 bases, with 10 bases spanning the gap. CDR3 length: 13 amino acids. CDR1 SGHNT and CDR2 YYREEE come from the germline V gene (reference sequence). Using reference TRBV5-4 and TRBJ2-3 for the parts outside the CDR3, the full variable domain is ETGVTQSPTHLIKTRGQQVTLRCSSQSGHNTVSWYQQALGQGPQFIFQYYREEENGRGNFPPRFSGLQFPNYSSELNVNALELDDSALYLCASSRLGADTQYFGPGTRLTVL.

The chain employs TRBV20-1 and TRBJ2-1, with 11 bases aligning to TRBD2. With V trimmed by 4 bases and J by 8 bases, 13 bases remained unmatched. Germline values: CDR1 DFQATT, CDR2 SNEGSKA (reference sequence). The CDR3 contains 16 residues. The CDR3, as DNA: TGCAGTGCTAACCTACTAGCGGGAGACTTATATGATGAGCAGTTCTTC. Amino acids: CSANLLAGDLYDEQFF.

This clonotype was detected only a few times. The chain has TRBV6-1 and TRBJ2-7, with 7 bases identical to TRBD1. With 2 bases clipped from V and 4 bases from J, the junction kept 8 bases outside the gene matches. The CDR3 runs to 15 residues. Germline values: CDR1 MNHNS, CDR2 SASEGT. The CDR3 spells CASSESVGQVYEQYF. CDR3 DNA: TGTGCCAGCAGTGAATCGGTAGGACAGGTATACGAGCAGTACTTC.

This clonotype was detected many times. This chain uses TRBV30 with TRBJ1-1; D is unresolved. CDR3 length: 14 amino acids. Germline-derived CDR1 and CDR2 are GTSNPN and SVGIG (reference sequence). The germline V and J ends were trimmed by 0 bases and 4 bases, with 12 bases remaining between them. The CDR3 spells CAWSVLIGPTEAFF. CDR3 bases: TGTGCCTGGAGTGTACTAATAGGACCCACTGAAGCTTTCTTT.

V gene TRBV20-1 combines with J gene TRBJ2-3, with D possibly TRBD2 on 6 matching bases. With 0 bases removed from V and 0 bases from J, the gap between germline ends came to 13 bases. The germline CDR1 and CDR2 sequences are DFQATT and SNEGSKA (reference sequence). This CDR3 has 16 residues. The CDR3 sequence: CSARDPTRGSTDTQYF. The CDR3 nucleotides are TGCAGTGCTAGAGATCCGACTAGGGGTAGCACAGATACGCAGTATTTT.

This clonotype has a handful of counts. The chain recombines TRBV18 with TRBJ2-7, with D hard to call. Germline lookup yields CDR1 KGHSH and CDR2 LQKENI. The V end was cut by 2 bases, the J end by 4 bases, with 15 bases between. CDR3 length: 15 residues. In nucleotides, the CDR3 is TGTGCCAGCTCACCAAGCGAAGGTTACTGGTACGAGCAGTACTTC. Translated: CASSPSEGYWYEQYF.

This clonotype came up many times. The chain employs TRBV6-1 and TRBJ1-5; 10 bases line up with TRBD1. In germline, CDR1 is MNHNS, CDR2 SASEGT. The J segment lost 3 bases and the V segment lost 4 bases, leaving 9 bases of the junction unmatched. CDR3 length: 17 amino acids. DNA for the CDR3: TGTGCCAGCAGTGGGGGGACAGGGGCTAGGACCAATCAGCCCCAGCATTTT. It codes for CASSGGTGARTNQPQHF.

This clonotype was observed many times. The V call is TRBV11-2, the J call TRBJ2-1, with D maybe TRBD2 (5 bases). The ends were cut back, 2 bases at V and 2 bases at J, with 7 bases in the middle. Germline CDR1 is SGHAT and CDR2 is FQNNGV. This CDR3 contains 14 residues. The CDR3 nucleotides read TGTGCCAGCAGCTTAAGCGGAACCTACAATGAGCAGTTCTTC. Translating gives CASSLSGTYNEQFF.

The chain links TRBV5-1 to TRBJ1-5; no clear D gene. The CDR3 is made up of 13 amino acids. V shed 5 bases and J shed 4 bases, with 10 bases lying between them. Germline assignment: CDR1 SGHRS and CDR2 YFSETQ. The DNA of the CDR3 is TGCGCCAGCAGGGACGGAGAAAATCAGCCCCAGCATTTT. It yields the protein CASRDGENQPQHF.

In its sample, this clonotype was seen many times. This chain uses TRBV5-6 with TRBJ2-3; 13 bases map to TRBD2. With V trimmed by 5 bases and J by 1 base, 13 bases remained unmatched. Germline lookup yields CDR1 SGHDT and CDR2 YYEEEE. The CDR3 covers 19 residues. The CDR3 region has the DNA TGTGCCAGCAGGGGGCGGGCAGGACTAGCGGGAGTCGGCACAGATACGCAGTATTTT. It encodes CASRGRAGLAGVGTDTQYF.

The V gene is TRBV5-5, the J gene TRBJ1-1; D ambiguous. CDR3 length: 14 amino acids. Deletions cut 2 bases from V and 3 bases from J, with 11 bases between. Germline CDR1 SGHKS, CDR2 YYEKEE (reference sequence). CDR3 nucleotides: TGTGCCAGCAGCTTAGAACAAGGAGACACTGAAGCTTTCTTT. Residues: CASSLEQGDTEAFF.

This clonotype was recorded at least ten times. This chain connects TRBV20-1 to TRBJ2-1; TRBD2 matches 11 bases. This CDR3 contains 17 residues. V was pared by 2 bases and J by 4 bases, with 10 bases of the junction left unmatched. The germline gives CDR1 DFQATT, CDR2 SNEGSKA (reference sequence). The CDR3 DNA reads TGCAGTGCTAGAAACCCACCCCCTAGCGGGAGGTACAATGAGCAGTTCTTC. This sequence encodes CSARNPPPSGRYNEQFF.

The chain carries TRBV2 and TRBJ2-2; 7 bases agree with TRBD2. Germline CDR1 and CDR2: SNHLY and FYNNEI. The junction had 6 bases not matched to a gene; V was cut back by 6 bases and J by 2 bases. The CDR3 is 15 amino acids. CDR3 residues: CASRAGRSNTGELFF. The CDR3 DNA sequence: TGTGCCAGCAGAGCGGGACGGAGTAACACCGGGGAGCTGTTTTTT. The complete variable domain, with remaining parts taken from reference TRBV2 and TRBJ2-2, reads EPEVTQTPSHQVTQMGQEVILRCVPISNHLYFYWYRQILGQKVEFLVSFYNNEISEKSEIFDDQFSVERPDGSNFTLKIRSTKLEDSAMYFCASRAGRSNTGELFFGEGSRLTVL.

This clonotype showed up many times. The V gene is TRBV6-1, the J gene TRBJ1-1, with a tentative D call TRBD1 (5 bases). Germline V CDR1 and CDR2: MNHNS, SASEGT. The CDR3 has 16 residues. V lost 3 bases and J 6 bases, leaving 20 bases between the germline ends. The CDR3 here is CASSERGDGLTAEAFF. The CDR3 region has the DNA TGTGCCAGCAGTGAGAGAGGGGACGGATTAACGGCTGAAGCTTTCTTT.